This T cell receptor beta chain stems from a study of vaccination and CD4 T cells after COVID-19. Across the whole study: Median draw time for post-COVID samples was approximately 94 days post-diagnosis (range 35 to 161). The authors exposed cells to overlapping spike peptides derived from SARS-CoV-2, HCoV-NL63, HCoV-OC43 and HCoV-229E.

A word on this clonotype: Its specificity is not known.

Treatment: approximately nine-day PBMC culture with coronavirus spike peptide pools or control peptides (ViraFEST assay). Cultured CD4+ T cell DNA was sequenced using the Oncomine TCR Beta short-read assay. TCRdb analysed the PCR reads with MiXCR anew, one entry per CDR3 protein. Found here are over 10,000 distinct CDR3 sequences, around 59% of them singletons; the top ten hold 9.5% to 15%. The sequencing input was CD4+ T cells from blood, cultured in vitro. This sequence was found in a human donor who had recovered from COVID-19.

The DNA for the CDR3 is TGTGCCAGCAGGCCTTACATAATAGGAGCGGTAAGGAACACTGAAGCTTTCTTT. It is translated as CASRPYIIGAVRNTEAFF. This sequence joins TRBV12-3 or TRBV12-4 and TRBJ1-1; D is unresolved. The CDR3 contains 18 residues. Trimming shortened V by 6 bases and J by 1 base, and 24 bases separated the two germline ends.